These 14 T cell receptor beta chains were sequenced from one sample in a study of shared clonotypes between healthy human individuals. TCRdb keeps only in-frame clones here, not all; method: immunoSEQ multiplex PCR. This table has 2.3 million or so clones, just over 90% appearing once. Source material: naive CD4+ T cells from PBMCs. The subset denotes: CD45RA+ positively selected. These receptors were collected from a man aged 18 to 29 in good health. Some clones in this sample may be carry-over from other donors' samples.

The chain employs TRBV5-5 and TRBJ2-7, with 11 positions matching TRBD1. The CDR3 consists of 17 residues. Germline values: CDR1 SGHKS, CDR2 YYEKEE (reference sequence). V lost 2 bases, J lost 3 bases, and 10 bases stayed unmatched. The CDR3 is CASSFRTGGGPSYEQYF. In DNA, the CDR3 is TGTGCCAGCAGCTTCCGGACAGGGGGCGGTCCCAGCTACGAGCAGTACTTC.

On this clone: This sample includes further DNA sequences coding for the same CDR3. This rearrangement joins TRBV28 to TRBJ2-5; D not certain. CDR1 and CDR2 from the germline V gene are MDHEN and SYDVKM. With 6 bases removed from V and 2 bases from J, the gap between germline ends came to 4 bases. The CDR3 spans 11 residues. As DNA, the CDR3 is TGTGCCAGCAGCCCTCAAGAGACCCAGTACTTC. Amino acids: CASSPQETQYF. Full variable domain (missing parts from reference TRBV28 and TRBJ2-5): DVKVTQSSRYLVKRTGEKVFLECVQDMDHENMFWYRQDPGLGLRLIYFSYDVKMKEKGDIPEGYSVSREKKERFSLILESASTNQTSMYLCASSPQETQYFGPGTRLLVL.

The chain employs TRBV5-4 and TRBJ2-5; 7 bases are shared with TRBD2. V gave up 0 bases and J gave up 4 bases; unmatched junction bases: 9. The germline gives CDR1 SGHNT, CDR2 YYREEE (reference sequence). CDR3 length: 16 amino acids. CDR3 coding DNA: TGTGCCAGCAGCTTGGCCGGGTTGGGAGGGTTAGAGACCCAGTACTTC. Encoded protein: CASSLAGLGGLETQYF.

The genes are TRBV27 and TRBJ1-5; 10 nucleotides line up with TRBD1. Germline values: CDR1 MNHEY, CDR2 SMNVEV (reference sequence). V lost 5 bases, J lost 3 bases, and 7 bases stayed unmatched. The CDR3 is 16 amino acids. Written as DNA, the CDR3 is TGTGCCAGCAGTCCTAGCGGGACAGGGGTCAATCAGCCCCAGCATTTT. It codes for CASSPSGTGVNQPQHF.

The chain links TRBV10-3 to TRBJ2-7; D remains ambiguous. Germline V gene sequence: CDR1 ENHRY, CDR2 SYGVKD. The CDR3 covers 10 residues. Trimming pared 9 bases from V and 2 bases from J, leaving 5 bases between. This CDR3 is CAMGTYEQYF. The CDR3 coding sequence is TGTGCCATGGGGACCTACGAGCAGTACTTC.

J is TRBJ1-2 and V is TRBV7-9; no definite D call. The V gene lost 5 bases and the J gene lost 2 bases, with 21 bases spanning the gap. The length of the CDR3 is 17 residues. CDR1 is SEHNR and CDR2 is FQNEAQ in the germline V gene (reference sequence). This CDR3 is CASSPSVWAARNYGYTF. CDR3 bases: TGTGCCAGCAGCCCCTCGGTTTGGGCCGCTCGAAACTATGGCTACACCTTC.

On this clone itself: The identical CDR3 is also encoded by other nucleotide sequences in the sample. CDR3 nucleotides: TGTGCCAGCAGCCAGGGGAACACTGAAGCTTTCTTT. Protein product: CASSQGNTEAFF. The chain couples TRBV11-2 to TRBJ1-1; a possible D gene is TRBD1 (5 bases). This CDR3 has 12 residues. Trimming left V 5 bases short and J 1 base short, with 5 bases between. Germline V gene data show CDR1 as SGHAT and CDR2 as FQNNGV.

CDR3 DNA sequence: TGTGCCAGCTCACTAGCGGGAGCCGCGAGCACAGATACGCAGTATTTT. Translating it yields CASSLAGAASTDTQYF. The chain uses TRBV18 and TRBJ2-3; TRBD2 matches 9 bases. With 4 bases clipped from V and 0 bases from J, the junction kept 5 bases outside the gene matches. The CDR3 runs 16 residues. Germline CDR1 reads KGHSH; CDR2 reads LQKENI.

This chain joins TRBV19 and TRBJ2-6; maybe TRBD2 (6 bases). Germline CDR1 and CDR2: LNHDA and SQIVND (reference sequence). Trimming shortened V by 7 bases and J by 0 bases, and 13 bases separated the two germline ends. This CDR3 has 16 amino acids. This chain's CDR3 is CASKGRPFSGANVLTF. The CDR3 DNA follows: TGTGCCAGTAAAGGGAGGCCCTTCTCTGGGGCCAACGTCCTGACTTTC.

CDR3 sequence reads: CASSFPRLETQYF. The CDR3 nucleotides are TGTGCCAGCAGCTTTCCCCGGTTGGAGACCCAGTACTTC. This sequence joins TRBV7-9 and TRBJ2-5; D uncertain. Per germline, CDR1 SEHNR and CDR2 FQNEAQ (reference sequence). Trimming left V 3 bases short and J 5 bases short, with 10 bases between. This CDR3 region has 13 residues.

The chain couples TRBV5-1 to TRBJ1-2; D remains unclear. The CDR3 runs 14 residues. V was shortened by 0 bases and J by 4 bases, with 10 bases between the two germline ends. The germline gives CDR1 SGHRS, CDR2 YFSETQ. CDR3 DNA sequence: TGCGCCAGCAGCTTGGAACCAACTTCCTATGGCTACACCTTC. It translates to CASSLEPTSYGYTF.

This chain joins TRBV18 and TRBJ1-4; D is perhaps TRBD1 (5 bases). The CDR3 covers 15 residues. V was shortened by 0 bases and J by 8 bases, with 13 bases between the two germline ends. The V gene's germline CDR1 is KGHSH and CDR2 LQKENI. In DNA form, the CDR3 reads TGTGCCAGCTCACCACCGCAGAGGGGCCGAGAAAAACTGTTTTTT. As protein: CASSPPQRGREKLFF.

The gene calls are TRBV9 and TRBJ2-1, with a tentative D call TRBD1 (6 bases). The V and J ends lost 2 bases and 0 bases respectively, with 12 bases between them. The CDR3 length is 16 residues. Germline loops: CDR1 SGDLS, CDR2 YYNGEE. CDR3 nucleotides: TGTGCCAGCAGCGTGTACCCAGGGGTCTCCTACAATGAGCAGTTCTTC. Amino acids: CASSVYPGVSYNEQFF.

This sequence joins TRBV4-3 and TRBJ2-1; D possibly corresponds to TRBD2 (11 bases). CDR1 is LGHNA, CDR2 YSLEER, per germline. Trimming pared 3 bases from V and 5 bases from J, leaving 23 bases between. There are 18 residues in the CDR3. Written as DNA, the CDR3 is TGCGCCAGCAGCCAGGGGACAGGGGTACTAGCGGGGGACAATGAGCAGTTCTTC. This codes for CASSQGTGVLAGDNEQFF.